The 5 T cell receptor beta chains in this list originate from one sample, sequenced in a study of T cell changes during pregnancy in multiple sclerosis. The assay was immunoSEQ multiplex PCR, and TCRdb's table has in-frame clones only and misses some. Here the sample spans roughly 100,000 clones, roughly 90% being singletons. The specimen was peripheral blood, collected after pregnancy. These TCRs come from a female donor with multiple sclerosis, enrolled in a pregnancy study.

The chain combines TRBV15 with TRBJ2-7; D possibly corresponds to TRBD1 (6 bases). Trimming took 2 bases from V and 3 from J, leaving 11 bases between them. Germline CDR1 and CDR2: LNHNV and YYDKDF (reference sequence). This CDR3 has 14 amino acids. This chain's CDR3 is CATSRQGSNYEQYF. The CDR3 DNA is TGTGCCACCAGCAGACAGGGGTCTAACTACGAGCAGTACTTC.

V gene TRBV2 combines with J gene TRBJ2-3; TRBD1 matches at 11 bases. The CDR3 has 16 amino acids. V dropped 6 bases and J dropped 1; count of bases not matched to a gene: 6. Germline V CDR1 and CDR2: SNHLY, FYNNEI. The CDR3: CASRTGTGGGTDTQYF. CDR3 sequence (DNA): TGTGCCAGCAGGACAGGGACAGGGGGGGGCACAGATACGCAGTATTTT.

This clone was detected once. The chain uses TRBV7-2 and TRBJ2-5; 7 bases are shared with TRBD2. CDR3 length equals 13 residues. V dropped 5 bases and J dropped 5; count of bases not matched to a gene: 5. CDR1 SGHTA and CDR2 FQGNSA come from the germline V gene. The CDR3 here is CASSRTSRETQYF. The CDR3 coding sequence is TGTGCCAGCAGCCGGACTAGTCGGGAGACCCAGTACTTC.

CDR3 residues: CSVARTPAGTEAFF. The DNA for the CDR3 is TGCAGCGTGGCCCGGACTCCTGCGGGCACTGAAGCTTTCTTT. The rearrangement links TRBV29-1 to TRBJ1-1; no clear D. CDR1 is SQVTM, CDR2 ANQGSEA, per germline. This CDR3 is 14 amino acids long. Trimming left V 6 bases short and J 4 bases short, with 18 bases between.

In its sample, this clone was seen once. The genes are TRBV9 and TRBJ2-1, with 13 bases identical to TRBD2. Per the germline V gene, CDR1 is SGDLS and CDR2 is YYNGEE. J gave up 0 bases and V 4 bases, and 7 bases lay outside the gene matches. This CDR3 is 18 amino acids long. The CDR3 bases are TGTGCCAGCAGCATCGGGACTAGCGGGGTACTCTCCTACAATGAGCAGTTCTTC. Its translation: CASSIGTSGVLSYNEQFF. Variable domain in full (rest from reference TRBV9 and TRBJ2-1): DSGVTQTPKHLITATGQRVTLRCSPRSGDLSVYWYQQSLDQGLQFLIQYYNGEERAKGNILERFSAQQFPDLHSELNLSSLELGDSALYFCASSIGTSGVLSYNEQFFGPGTRLTVL.